This TCR beta chain was identified during a study of PD-1 blockade in classical Hodgkin lymphoma (TCRdb year 2020). For the study in its entirety: Nivolumab dosing was 3 mg/kg intravenously every 2 weeks, continuing until either disease progression or unacceptable toxicity. To define a peripheral blood immune signature of response to PD-1 blockade in classical Hodgkin lymphoma, the study combined TCR beta sequencing with CyTOF. The study at large found these results: A significant rise by C4D1 was seen in CD4+ but not CD8+ TCR diversity (p=0.0027 vs p=0.16), with the rise being most apparent in complete responders (p=0.02). Trial patients achieving complete response had baseline diversity similar to newly diagnosed patients, whereas partial responders and progressors had significantly lower diversity. The study was restricted to a single clinical trial cohort, and the causes of repertoire differences, possibly disease activity or prior therapy, were left undefined. Baseline TCR diversity was reported as lower in newly diagnosed patients than in healthy donors, and lower still in relapsed/refractory patients. Diversity was lower in patients who began nivolumab less than 1 year after ASCT, so these patients were left out of later analyses to avoid confounding by immune reconstitution.

Note on this clone: The antigen this receptor binds is unknown. The junction does not match germline at one end; this may be a read error.

The Qiagen DNeasy kit was used to extract genomic DNA from unsorted PBMCs and from the negatively selected CD4+ and CD8+ fractions. Using primers that anneal to V and J segments, immunoSEQ multiplex PCR amplified the TCR beta CDR3 regions. A synthetic immune receptor repertoire was used to minimize amplification bias, and any residual bias was removed computationally once sequencing was done. The authors processed their data as follows. Repertoire diversity was quantified as the Shannon entropy index using custom Python scripts. Unsorted, CD4+ and CD8+ repertoires were analyzed separately, except for combined analyses in which CD4+ and CD8+ sequences were merged in silico. A clone was considered expanded if an increase in frequency of at least 2-fold after treatment relative to C1D1 was found, and a pseudocount of 0.5 was applied to clones undetected at baseline. Clones with 0 or 1 copy at C1D1 were classified as singleton clones, and clones with 2 or more copies were classified as non-singleton clones. Clones expanded in unsorted samples were annotated as CD4+, CD8+ or unknown by matching protein sequences in sorted samples from the same patient. Wilcoxon tests were applied to paired samples to test diversity changes from C1D1 to C4D1. The source is immuneACCESS, and TCRdb retained only in-frame sequences with V and J called. Part of the clones is not carried over; for the studies checked, unresolved V genes explain less than half of this, and the remainder is unexplained. That table furnishes V, J and clone size, whereas the DNA furnished D and trimming. This sample has over 20,000 clones in its table, and around 80% of those were observed once. The ten largest account for roughly 40% of the sample.

Its CDR3 holds 14 amino acids, cysteine through phenylalanine. Only the CDR3 DNA stays, 42 bases, in frame from base 1. The germline V gene yields MNHEY for CDR1 and SVGAGI for CDR2. The time point label on this specimen signifies: cycle 2 day 1 (C2D1) of nivolumab. Every trial patient had relapsed after autologous stem cell transplantation, and cohorts A, B and C differed in prior brentuximab vedotin exposure. The trial cohort was composed of 56 patients with relapsed/refractory classical Hodgkin lymphoma, for whom complete response, partial response or progressive disease was recorded as best overall response. In the multi-cohort phase II CheckMate 205 trial, trial patients received single-agent nivolumab. An independent review committee assessed best overall response by applying the 2007 International Working Group response criteria. Trial PBMCs were obtained immediately prior to nivolumab initiation (C1D1) and on therapy at cycle 2 day 1 and cycle 4 day 1. Peripheral blood was collected in 8 mL Vacutainer Cell Preparation Tubes, from which PBMCs were isolated by centrifugation and then cryopreserved.

This specimen was peripheral blood mononuclear cells (PBMCs), taken before the second cycle of nivolumab. This sequence originates from a human donor with classical Hodgkin lymphoma. The sequence joins TRBV6-5 to TRBJ1-2, with 10 bases matching TRBD1. The CDR3 region has the sequence CASTRTGGEYGYIF. The nucleotide sequence reads TGTGCCAGCACCAGGACAGGGGGAGAATATGGCTACATCTTC.